A single T cell receptor (beta chain) is shown here with its context. The antigen remains undetermined. Profiling relied on immunoSEQ multiplex PCR, and the TCRdb table lists in-frame clones only, not all of them. The data hold approximately 260,000 clones, with approximately 86% observed a single time. This sample is drawn from a study of cytomegalovirus exposure and HLA in healthy donors. This CDR3 contains 15 residues. Germline CDR1 reads SGHRS; CDR2 reads YFSETQ. Trimming removed 2 bases at V and 2 bases at J, with 13 bases between. Study findings and constraints: The study put 150 to 200 TCR beta chains on its list as cytomegalovirus-associated. A later analysis found first-cohort TCR clusters tended to co-occur in the 130 or so validation repertoires.

V is TRBV5-1 and J is TRBJ1-1; tentative D call: TRBD1 (6 bases). The clonotype originates from a woman aged 18 to 35 in good health and CMV-seronegative. The source material was PBMCs. CDR3 sequence reads: CASSFIQGFNTEAFF. DNA for the CDR3: TGCGCCAGCAGCTTCATTCAGGGGTTTAACACTGAAGCTTTCTTT. Complete variable domain (other parts from reference TRBV5-1 and TRBJ1-1): KAGVTQTPRYLIKTRGQQVTLSCSPISGHRSVSWYQQTPGQGLQFLFEYFSETQRNKGNFPGRFSGRQFSNSRSEMNVSTLELGDSALYLCASSFIQGFNTEAFFGQGTRLTVV.